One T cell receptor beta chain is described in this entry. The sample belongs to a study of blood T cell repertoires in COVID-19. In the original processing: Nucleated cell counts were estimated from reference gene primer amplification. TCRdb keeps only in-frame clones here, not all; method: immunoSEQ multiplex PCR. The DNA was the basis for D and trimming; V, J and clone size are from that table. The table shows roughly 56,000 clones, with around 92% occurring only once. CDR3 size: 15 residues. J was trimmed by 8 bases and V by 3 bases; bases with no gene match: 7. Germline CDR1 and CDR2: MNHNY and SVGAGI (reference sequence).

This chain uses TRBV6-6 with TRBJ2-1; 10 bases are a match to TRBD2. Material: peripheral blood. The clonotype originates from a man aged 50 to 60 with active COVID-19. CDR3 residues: CASSYRAGGLDEQFF. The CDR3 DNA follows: TGTGCCAGCAGTTATCGAGCGGGGGGGCTCGATGAGCAGTTCTTC.